The clone carrying this TCR beta chain showed up just a few times. Its antigen is unidentified. This specimen comes from a study of CD8+ T cells in alopecia areata. Study-wide results and limits: Any link of baseline CD8+ expansion to response, resting on one nonresponder, remains uncertain. Lesional scalp, especially alopecia totalis/universalis, showed higher clonality than normal scalp.

Indicated treatment: oral pan-JAK inhibitor, 5-10 mg twice daily. Separation by sorting yielded CD4+ and CD8+ T cells from PBMCs. CDR1 and CDR2 from the germline V gene are SGHRS and YFSETQ. This CDR3 region has 15 residues. The V gene lost 0 bases and the J gene lost 0 bases, with 10 bases spanning the gap. Sequencing used cDNA as its template, made by extracting RNA and reverse transcribing it. Produced via immunoSEQ multiplex PCR; TCRdb's table is partial and in-frame only. The sample includes some 180,000 clones, roughly 50% of them seen just once. Sequences were derived from CD8+ T cells sorted from blood, sampled at week 24, from a patient treated with tofacitinib. The genes are TRBV5-1 and TRBJ2-7; a weak D match, TRBD2 (7 bases). The sequence was obtained from a human donor with alopecia areata. The CDR3 loop reads CASSLDREGSYEQYF. The CDR3 nucleotides are TGCGCCAGCAGCTTGGACAGGGAGGGCTCCTACGAGCAGTACTTC.